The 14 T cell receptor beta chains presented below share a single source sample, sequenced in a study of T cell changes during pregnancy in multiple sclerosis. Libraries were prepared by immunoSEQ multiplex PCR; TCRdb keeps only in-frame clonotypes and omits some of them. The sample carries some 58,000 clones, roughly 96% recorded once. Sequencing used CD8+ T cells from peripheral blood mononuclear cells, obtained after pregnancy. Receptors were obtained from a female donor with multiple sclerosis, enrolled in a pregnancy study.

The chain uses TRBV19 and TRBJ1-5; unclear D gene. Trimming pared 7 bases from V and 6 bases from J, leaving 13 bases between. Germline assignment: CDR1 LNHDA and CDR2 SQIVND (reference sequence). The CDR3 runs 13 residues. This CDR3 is CASISGNGQPQHF. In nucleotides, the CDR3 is TGTGCCAGTATATCGGGTAATGGTCAGCCCCAGCATTTT.

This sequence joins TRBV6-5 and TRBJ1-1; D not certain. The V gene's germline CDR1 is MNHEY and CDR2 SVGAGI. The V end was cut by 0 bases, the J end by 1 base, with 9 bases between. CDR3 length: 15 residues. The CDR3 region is CASSYSWERNTEAFF. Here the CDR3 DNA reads TGTGCCAGCAGTTACTCTTGGGAGAGGAACACTGAAGCTTTCTTT.

The chain's CDR3 is CASSTGSTEAFF. In nucleotides, the CDR3 is TGTGCCAGCAGCACAGGGAGCACTGAAGCTTTCTTT. The J gene is TRBJ1-1, the V gene TRBV27, with TRBD1 as a possible D gene (6 bases). This CDR3 region has 12 residues. V dropped 6 bases and J dropped 4 bases, with 9 bases sitting between them. CDR1 is MNHEY, CDR2 SMNVEV, per germline (reference sequence).

CDR3 region: CASTDRFYEQYF. The CDR3, as DNA: TGTGCCAGCACGGACAGGTTTTACGAGCAGTACTTC. V gene TRBV2 combines with J gene TRBJ2-7; the match to TRBD1 covers 7 bases. V trimming: 7 bases; J trimming: 4 bases; junction bases outside the gene matches: 4. The germline gives CDR1 SNHLY, CDR2 FYNNEI. CDR3 length: 12 amino acids.

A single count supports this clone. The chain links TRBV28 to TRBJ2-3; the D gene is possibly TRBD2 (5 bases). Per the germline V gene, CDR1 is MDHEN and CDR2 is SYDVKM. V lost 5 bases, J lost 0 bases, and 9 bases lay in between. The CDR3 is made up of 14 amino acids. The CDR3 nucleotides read TGTGCCAGCAGTGAGCCGGGGAGCACAGATACGCAGTATTTT. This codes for CASSEPGSTDTQYF.

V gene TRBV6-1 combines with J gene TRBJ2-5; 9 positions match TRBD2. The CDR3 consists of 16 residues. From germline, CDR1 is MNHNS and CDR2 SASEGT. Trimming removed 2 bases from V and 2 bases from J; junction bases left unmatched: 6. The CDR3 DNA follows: TGTGCCAGCAGTGAATTGGATGGACTAGCGCAAGAGACCCAGTACTTC. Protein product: CASSELDGLAQETQYF.

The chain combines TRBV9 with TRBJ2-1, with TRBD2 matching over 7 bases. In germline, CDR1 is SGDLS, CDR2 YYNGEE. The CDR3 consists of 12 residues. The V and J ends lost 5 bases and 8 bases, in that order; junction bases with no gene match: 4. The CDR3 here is CASRGRGYEQFF. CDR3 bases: TGTGCCAGCAGAGGGAGGGGCTATGAGCAGTTCTTC.

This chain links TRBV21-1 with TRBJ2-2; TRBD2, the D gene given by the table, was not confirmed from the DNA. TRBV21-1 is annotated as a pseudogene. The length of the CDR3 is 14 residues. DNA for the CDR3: TGTGCCAGCAGCAAACGGGGGGGAGTAGAGGAGCTGTTTTTT. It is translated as CASSKRGGVEELFF.

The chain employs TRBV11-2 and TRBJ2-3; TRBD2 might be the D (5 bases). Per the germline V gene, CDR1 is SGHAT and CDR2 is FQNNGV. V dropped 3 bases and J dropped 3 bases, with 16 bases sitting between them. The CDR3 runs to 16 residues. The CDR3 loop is CASSFLSGEVTDTQYF. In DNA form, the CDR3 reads TGTGCCAGCAGCTTTCTCAGCGGAGAGGTTACAGATACGCAGTATTTT.

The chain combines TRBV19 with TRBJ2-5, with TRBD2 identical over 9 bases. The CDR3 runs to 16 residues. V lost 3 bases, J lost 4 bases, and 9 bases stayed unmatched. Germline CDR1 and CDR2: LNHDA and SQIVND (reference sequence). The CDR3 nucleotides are TGTGCCAGTAGTATCCGGGGCGGGAGGGCCTTAGAGACCCAGTACTTC. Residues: CASSIRGGRALETQYF. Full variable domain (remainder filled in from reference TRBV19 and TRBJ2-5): DGGITQSPKYLFRKEGQNVTLSCEQNLNHDAMYWYRQDPGQGLRLIYYSQIVNDFQKGDIAEGYSVSREKKESFPLTVTSAQKNPTAFYLCASSIRGGRALETQYFGPGTRLLVL.

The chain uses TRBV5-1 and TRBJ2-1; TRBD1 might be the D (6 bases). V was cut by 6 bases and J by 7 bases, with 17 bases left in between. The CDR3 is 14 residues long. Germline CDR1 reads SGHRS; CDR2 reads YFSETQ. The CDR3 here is CASTIGGLVNEQFF. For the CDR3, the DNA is TGCGCCAGCACCATTGGGGGCCTGGTGAATGAGCAGTTCTTC.

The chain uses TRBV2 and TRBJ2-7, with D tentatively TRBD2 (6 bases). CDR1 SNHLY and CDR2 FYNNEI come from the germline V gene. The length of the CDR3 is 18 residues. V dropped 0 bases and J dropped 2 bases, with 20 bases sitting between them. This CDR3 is CASSEALLTGDETYEQYF. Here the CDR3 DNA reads TGTGCCAGCAGTGAAGCGCTTCTAACGGGGGATGAAACCTACGAGCAGTACTTC.

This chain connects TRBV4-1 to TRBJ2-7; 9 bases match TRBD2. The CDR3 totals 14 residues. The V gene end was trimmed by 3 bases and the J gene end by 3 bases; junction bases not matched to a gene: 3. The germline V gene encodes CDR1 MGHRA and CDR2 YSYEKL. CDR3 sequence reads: CASSQVTSGYEQYF. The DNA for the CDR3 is TGCGCCAGCAGCCAGGTGACTAGCGGCTACGAGCAGTACTTC.

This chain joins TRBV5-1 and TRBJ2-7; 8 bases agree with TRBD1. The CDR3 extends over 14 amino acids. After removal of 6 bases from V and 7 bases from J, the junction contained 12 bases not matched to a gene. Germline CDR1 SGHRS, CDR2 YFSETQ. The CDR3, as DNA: TGCGCCAGCAATCCGGGGACAGGAATTTTTGAGCAGTACTTC. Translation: CASNPGTGIFEQYF.